This T cell receptor (beta chain) derives from a study of control samples from healthy donors and cancer patients. The CDR3 spans 14 residues. V was clipped by 3 bases and J by 5 bases, with 16 bases between them. Germline CDR1 and CDR2: GTSNPN and SVGIG (reference sequence). Profiling relied on immunoSEQ multiplex PCR, and the TCRdb table lists in-frame clones only, not all of them. Altogether some 140,000 clones are present, 80% to 90% being singletons, with the ten largest covering just over 8.5%. The source is a woman in her twenties or thirties in good health. V is TRBV30 and J is TRBJ1-1, with D possibly being TRBD1 (6 bases). Specimen: blood. CDR3 protein: CAWRKQGGWTEAFF. The CDR3 DNA reads TGTGCCTGGAGGAAACAGGGAGGGTGGACTGAAGCTTTCTTT.